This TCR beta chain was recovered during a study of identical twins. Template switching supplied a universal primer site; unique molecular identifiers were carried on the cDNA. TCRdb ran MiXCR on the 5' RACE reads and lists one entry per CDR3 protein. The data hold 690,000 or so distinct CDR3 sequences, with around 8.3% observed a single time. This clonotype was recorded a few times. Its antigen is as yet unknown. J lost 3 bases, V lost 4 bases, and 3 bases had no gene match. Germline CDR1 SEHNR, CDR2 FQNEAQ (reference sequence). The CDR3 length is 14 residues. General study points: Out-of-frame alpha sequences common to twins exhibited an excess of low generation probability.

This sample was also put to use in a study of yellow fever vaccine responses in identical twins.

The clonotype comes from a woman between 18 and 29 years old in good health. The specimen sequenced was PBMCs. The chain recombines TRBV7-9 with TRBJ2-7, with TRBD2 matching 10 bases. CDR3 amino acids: CASSSLAGIYEQYF. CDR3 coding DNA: TGTGCCAGCAGCTCACTAGCGGGGATCTACGAGCAGTACTTC.